Included here is one T cell receptor (beta chain) sequence, with context. The record originates from a study of control samples from healthy donors and cancer patients. Using immunoSEQ multiplex PCR, the repertoire was profiled, and TCRdb retains in-frame clones only, with some absent. Its listing shows fewer than 250,000 clones. Trimming at V came to 6 bases and at J to 3 bases, leaving 7 bases not matched to a gene. In germline, CDR1 is MNHEY, CDR2 SVGAGI. The CDR3 contains 15 residues. The chain is built from TRBV6-5 and TRBJ1-1, with 10 nucleotides matching TRBD1. The sequence was collected from a young woman in good health. Sequencing was done on a sample of blood. The CDR3, as DNA: TGTGCCAGCAGCCTGGACAGGGGGATGGACACTGAAGCTTTCTTT. Its protein is CASSLDRGMDTEAFF.